Shown below are 11 T cell receptor beta chains from a single sample sequenced in a study of response to subunit inactivated influenza vaccine. TCRdb re-derived calls from the RT-PCR reads in MiXCR, one entry per CDR3 protein. The sample yields 500,000 to 550,000 distinct CDR3 sequences, approximately 24% seen once. The same data also contributed to another study, on T cells expressing NK-cell markers. From that report: TCR beta cDNA was made by 5'RACE template switching with UMIs.

The input for sequencing was CD4+ T cells sorted from PBMCs, taken approximately 12 days after vaccination. Receptor source: a middle-aged man who received an inactivated influenza vaccine.

This clonotype was recorded a few times. The V gene is TRBV12-3 or TRBV12-4, the J gene TRBJ2-2; D not resolved. CDR3 size: 16 residues. The V gene lost 5 bases and the J gene lost 5 bases, with 18 bases spanning the gap. This CDR3 reads CASSLDAQPGTGELFF. CDR3 DNA sequence: TGTGCCAGCAGTCTGGACGCCCAGCCTGGGACCGGGGAGCTGTTTTTT.

This sequence joins TRBV9 and TRBJ2-5, with 8 bases aligning to TRBD2. The germline V gene encodes CDR1 SGDLS and CDR2 YYNGEE. The V segment lost 2 bases and the J segment 0 bases; nucleotides outside the gene matches: 9. The CDR3 runs to 17 residues. CDR3 sequence reads: CASSVQESSGYQETQYF. The CDR3 nucleotides are TGTGCCAGCAGCGTTCAGGAGTCTAGCGGGTACCAAGAGACCCAGTACTTC.

V is TRBV6-5 and J is TRBJ2-5; D is possibly TRBD2 (5 bases). V shed 2 bases and J shed 5 bases, with 18 bases lying between them. The CDR3 totals 16 residues. Germline values: CDR1 MNHEY, CDR2 SVGAGI. The CDR3 loop reads CASSYEKYGGSETQYF. CDR3 DNA: TGTGCCAGCAGTTACGAGAAGTATGGAGGATCTGAGACCCAGTACTTC.

This clonotype was observed a few times. This chain connects TRBV20-1 to TRBJ1-2; weak D call: TRBD1 (6 bases). The V gene's germline CDR1 is DFQATT and CDR2 SNEGSKA (reference sequence). The V end was cut by 6 bases, the J end by 4 bases, with 18 bases between. The CDR3 runs 14 residues. CDR3 in DNA: TGCAGTGCGGCGGACCGGGACATAGGCTATGGCTACACCTTC. This sequence encodes CSAADRDIGYGYTF.

This clonotype was recorded a few times. This chain connects TRBV20-1 to TRBJ2-1; D possibly corresponds to TRBD2 (6 bases). The CDR3 has 14 amino acids. Germline values: CDR1 DFQATT, CDR2 SNEGSKA (reference sequence). Trimming took off 6 bases at V and 1 base at J, with 13 bases between the two ends. CDR3 region: CSAHPGESYNEQFF. Written as DNA, the CDR3 is TGCAGTGCCCACCCGGGGGAGTCCTACAATGAGCAGTTCTTC.

This clonotype appeared a few times. V usage is TRBV12-3 or TRBV12-4 and J usage is TRBJ1-1; D perhaps matches TRBD1 (6 bases). Deletions cut 6 bases from V and 3 bases from J, with 14 bases between. This CDR3 has 14 residues. The CDR3 loop is CASRLQGRYTEAFF. CDR3 DNA sequence: TGTGCCAGCAGATTACAGGGTAGATACACTGAAGCTTTCTTT.

In its sample, this clonotype was seen a few times. The chain uses TRBV20-1 and TRBJ2-3; D is possibly TRBD2 (6 bases). This CDR3 region has 13 residues. Per the germline V gene, CDR1 is DFQATT and CDR2 is SNEGSKA (reference sequence). The V gene lost 4 bases and the J gene lost 6 bases, with 14 bases spanning the gap. The chain's CDR3 is CSATTSLRDTQYF. Written as DNA, the CDR3 is TGCAGTGCTACAACTAGCCTCAGGGATACGCAGTATTTT.

This clonotype showed up just a few times. The chain carries TRBV4-2 and TRBJ2-1, with D possibly being TRBD1 or TRBD2 (6 bases each). Germline V CDR1 and CDR2: LGHNA, YNFKEQ. The CDR3 length is 17 residues. V lost 1 base and J lost 5, with 18 bases in between. The CDR3 DNA is TGTGCCAGCAGCCAAGGCTGGAGAGCGGAGGGGGACAATGAGCAGTTCTTC. Its translation is CASSQGWRAEGDNEQFF.

This sequence joins TRBV2 and TRBJ2-5; tentatively, D is TRBD1 (5 bases). V was pared by 2 bases and J by 5 bases, with 15 bases between. Germline CDR1 SNHLY, CDR2 FYNNEI. The CDR3 is 15 residues long. The CDR3 DNA is TGTGCCAGCAGTGAACCTTTTAGGGGCGTCGAGACCCAGTACTTC. Its protein product is CASSEPFRGVETQYF.

The chain has TRBV7-2 and TRBJ2-5, with TRBD2 identical over 12 bases. J was trimmed by 4 bases and V by 5 bases; bases with no gene match: 2. CDR1 SGHTA and CDR2 FQGNSA come from the germline V gene. This CDR3 region has 14 residues. CDR3 in amino acids: CASSKGLAGETQYF. The CDR3 DNA reads TGTGCCAGCAGCAAGGGACTAGCGGGAGAGACCCAGTACTTC.

This clonotype turned up a few times. The chain carries TRBV29-1 and TRBJ2-2; no definite D call. V lost 4 bases and J 0 bases, leaving 6 bases between the germline ends. Germline V lookup: CDR1 SQVTM, CDR2 ANQGSEA. The CDR3 runs to 13 residues. CDR3 coding DNA: TGCAGCGTTGCTGGCGCGAACACCGGGGAGCTGTTTTTT. Its protein product is CSVAGANTGELFF.